The subject of this entry is one T cell receptor beta chain. V was shortened by 9 bases and J by 1 base, with 7 bases between the two germline ends. The CDR3 consists of 12 residues. Germline V CDR1 and CDR2: MDHEN, SYDVKM. These data originate in a study of shared clonotypes between healthy human individuals. Study background: Three plates were used per donor for CD4 naive, three for CD4 memory, two for CD8 naive and one for CD8 memory.

Every subset had its genomic DNA shared out evenly among several immunoSEQ plates. In the authors' methods: With immunoSEQ giving junction-only sequences and no quality scores, filtering differed. This table comes from immunoSEQ multiplex PCR, and its TCRdb copy is limited to in-frame clones, with some not included. The D gene and trimming were derived from the DNA, and the V and J assignments and clone size from that table. The data contain 2 million to 2.5 million clones, 85% to 95% of them singletons. Healthy adults negative for HIV, lacking recent acute infections or vaccinations, served as donors.

Sequencing was done on a sample of naive CD4+ T cells from PBMCs. Subset denoted: CD45RA+ positively selected. The TCR sequence derives from a young man in good health. Some clones in this sample may be carry-over from other donors' samples. V is TRBV28 and J is TRBJ1-5; D ambiguous. The CDR3 here is CASRMSNQPQHF. In nucleotides, the CDR3 is TGTGCCAGTCGTATGAGCAATCAGCCCCAGCATTTT.